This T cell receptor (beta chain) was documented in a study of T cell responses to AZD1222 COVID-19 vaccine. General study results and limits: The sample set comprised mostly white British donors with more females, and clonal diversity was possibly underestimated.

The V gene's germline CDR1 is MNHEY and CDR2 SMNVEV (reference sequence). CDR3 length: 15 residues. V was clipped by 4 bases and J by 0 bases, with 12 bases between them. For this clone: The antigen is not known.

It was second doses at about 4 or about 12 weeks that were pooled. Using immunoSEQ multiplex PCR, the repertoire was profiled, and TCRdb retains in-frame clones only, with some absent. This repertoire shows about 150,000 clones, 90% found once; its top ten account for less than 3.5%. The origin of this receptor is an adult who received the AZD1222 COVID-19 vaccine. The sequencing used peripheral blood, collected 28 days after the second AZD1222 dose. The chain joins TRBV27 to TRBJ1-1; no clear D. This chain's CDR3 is CASSSYGSMNTEAFF. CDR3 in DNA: TGTGCCAGCAGTTCCTATGGGAGCATGAACACTGAAGCTTTCTTT.